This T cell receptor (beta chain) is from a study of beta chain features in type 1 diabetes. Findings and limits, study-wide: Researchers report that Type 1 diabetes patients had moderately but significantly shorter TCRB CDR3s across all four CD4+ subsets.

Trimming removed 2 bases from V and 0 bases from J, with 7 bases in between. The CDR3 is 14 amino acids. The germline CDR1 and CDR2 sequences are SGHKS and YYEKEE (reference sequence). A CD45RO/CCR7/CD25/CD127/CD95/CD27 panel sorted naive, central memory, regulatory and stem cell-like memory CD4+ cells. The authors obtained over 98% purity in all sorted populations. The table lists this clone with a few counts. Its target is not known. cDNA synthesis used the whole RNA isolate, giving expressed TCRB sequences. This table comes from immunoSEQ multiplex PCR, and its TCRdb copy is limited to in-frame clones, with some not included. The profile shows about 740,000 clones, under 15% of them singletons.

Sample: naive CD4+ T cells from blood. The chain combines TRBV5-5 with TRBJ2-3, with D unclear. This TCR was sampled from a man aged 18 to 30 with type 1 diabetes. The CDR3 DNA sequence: TGTGCCAGCAGCTTAGGGATAAGCACAGATACGCAGTATTTT. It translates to CASSLGISTDTQYF. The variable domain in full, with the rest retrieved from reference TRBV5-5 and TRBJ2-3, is DAGVTQSPTHLIKTRGQQVTLRCSPISGHKSVSWYQQVLGQGPQFIFQYYEKEERGRGNFPDRFSARQFPNYSSELNVNALLLGDSALYLCASSLGISTDTQYFGPGTRLTVL.